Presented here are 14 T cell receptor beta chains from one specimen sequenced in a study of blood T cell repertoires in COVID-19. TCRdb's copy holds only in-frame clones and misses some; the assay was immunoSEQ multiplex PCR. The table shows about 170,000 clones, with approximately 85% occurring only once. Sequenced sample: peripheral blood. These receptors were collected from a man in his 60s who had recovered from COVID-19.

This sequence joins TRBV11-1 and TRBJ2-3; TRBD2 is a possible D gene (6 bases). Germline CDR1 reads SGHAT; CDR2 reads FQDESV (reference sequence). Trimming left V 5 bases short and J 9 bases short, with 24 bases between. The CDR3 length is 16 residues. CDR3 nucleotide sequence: TGTGCCAGCAGCCCCGGACTGGCGGGGAATTCAGGGACGCAGTATTTT. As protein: CASSPGLAGNSGTQYF.

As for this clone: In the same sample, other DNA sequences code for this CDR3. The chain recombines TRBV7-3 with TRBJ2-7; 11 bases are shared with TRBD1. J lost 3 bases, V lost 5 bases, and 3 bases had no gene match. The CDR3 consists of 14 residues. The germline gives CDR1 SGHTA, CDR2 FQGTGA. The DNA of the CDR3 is TGTGCCAGCAGCCCAGGGACAGGGGGCTACGAGCAGTACTTC. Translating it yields CASSPGTGGYEQYF.

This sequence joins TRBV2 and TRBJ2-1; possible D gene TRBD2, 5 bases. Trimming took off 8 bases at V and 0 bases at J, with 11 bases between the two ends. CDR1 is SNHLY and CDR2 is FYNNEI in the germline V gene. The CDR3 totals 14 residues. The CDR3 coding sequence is TGTGCCAGCGTTATAGGGAGCTCCTACAATGAGCAGTTCTTC. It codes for CASVIGSSYNEQFF. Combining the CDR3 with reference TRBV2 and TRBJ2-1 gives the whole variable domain EPEVTQTPSHQVTQMGQEVILRCVPISNHLYFYWYRQILGQKVEFLVSFYNNEISEKSEIFDDQFSVERPDGSNFTLKIRSTKLEDSAMYFCASVIGSSYNEQFFGPGTRLTVL.

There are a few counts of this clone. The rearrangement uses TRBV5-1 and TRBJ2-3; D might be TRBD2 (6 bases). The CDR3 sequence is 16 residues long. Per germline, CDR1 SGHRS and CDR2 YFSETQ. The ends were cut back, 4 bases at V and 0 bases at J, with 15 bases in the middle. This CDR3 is CASSPVGGVSTDTQYF. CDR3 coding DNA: TGCGCCAGCAGCCCAGTGGGGGGTGTAAGCACAGATACGCAGTATTTT.

The CDR3 DNA reads as TGTGCCAGCAGCTTAGACAGGGGAGGAACTGAAGCTTTCTTT. Translated, it gives CASSLDRGGTEAFF. V and J are TRBV5-4 and TRBJ1-1, with 8 bases fitting TRBD1. Germline lookup yields CDR1 SGHNT and CDR2 YYREEE (reference sequence). V was pared by 2 bases and J by 5 bases, with 5 bases of the junction left unmatched. The CDR3 consists of 14 residues.

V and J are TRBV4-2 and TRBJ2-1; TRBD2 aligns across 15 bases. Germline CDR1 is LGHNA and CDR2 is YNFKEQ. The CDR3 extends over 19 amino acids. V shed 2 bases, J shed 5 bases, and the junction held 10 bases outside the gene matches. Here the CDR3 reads CASSQRTSGGAGGHNEQFF. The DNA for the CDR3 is TGTGCCAGCAGCCAAAGGACTAGCGGGGGGGCCGGAGGCCACAATGAGCAGTTCTTC.

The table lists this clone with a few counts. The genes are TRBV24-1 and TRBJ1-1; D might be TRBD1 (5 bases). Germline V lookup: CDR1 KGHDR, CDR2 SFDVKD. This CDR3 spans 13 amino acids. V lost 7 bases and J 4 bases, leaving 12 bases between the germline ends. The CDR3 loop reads CATSRAGGTEAFF. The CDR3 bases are TGTGCCACCAGCCGAGCGGGGGGCACTGAAGCTTTCTTT.

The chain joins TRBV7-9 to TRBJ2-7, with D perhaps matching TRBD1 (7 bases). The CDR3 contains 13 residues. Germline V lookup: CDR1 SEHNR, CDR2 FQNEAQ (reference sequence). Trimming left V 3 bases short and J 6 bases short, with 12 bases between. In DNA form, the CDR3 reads TGTGCCAGCAGCTTCTCAGGGGGAGGCGAGCAGTACTTC. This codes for CASSFSGGGEQYF.

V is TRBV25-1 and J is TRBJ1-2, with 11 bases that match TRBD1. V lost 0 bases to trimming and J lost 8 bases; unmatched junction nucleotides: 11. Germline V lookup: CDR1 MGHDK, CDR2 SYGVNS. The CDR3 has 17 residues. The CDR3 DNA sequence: TGTGCCAGCAGTGAATATGCCGGACAGGGGGCATCTTTGGGCTACACCTTC. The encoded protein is CASSEYAGQGASLGYTF.

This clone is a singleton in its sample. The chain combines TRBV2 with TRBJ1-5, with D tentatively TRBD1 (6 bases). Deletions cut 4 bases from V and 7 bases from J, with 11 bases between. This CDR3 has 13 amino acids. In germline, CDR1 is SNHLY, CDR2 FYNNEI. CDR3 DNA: TGTGCCAGCAGTGGGCCAGGGGTCCAGCCCCAGCATTTT. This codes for CASSGPGVQPQHF.

The CDR3 is CASMGRVSNQPQHF. The CDR3 DNA sequence: TGTGCCAGTATGGGCAGGGTTAGCAATCAGCCCCAGCATTTT. J is TRBJ1-5 and V is TRBV19, with TRBD1 as a possible D gene (5 bases). The germline V gene encodes CDR1 LNHDA and CDR2 SQIVND (reference sequence). The V end lost 7 bases, the J end lost 0 bases, and 10 bases lay between the germline ends. The CDR3 length is 14 residues.

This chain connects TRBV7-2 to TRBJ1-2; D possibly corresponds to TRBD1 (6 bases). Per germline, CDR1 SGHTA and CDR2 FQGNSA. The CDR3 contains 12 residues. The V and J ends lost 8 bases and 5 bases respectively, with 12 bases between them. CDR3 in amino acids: CASAGTGYGYTF. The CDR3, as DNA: TGTGCCAGCGCCGGAACAGGGTATGGCTACACCTTC.

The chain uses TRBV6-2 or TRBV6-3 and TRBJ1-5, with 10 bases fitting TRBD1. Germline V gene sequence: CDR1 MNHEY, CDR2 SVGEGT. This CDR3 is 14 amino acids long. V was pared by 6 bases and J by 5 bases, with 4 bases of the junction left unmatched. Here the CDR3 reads CASSRTGGYQPQHF. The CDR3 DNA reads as TGTGCCAGCAGCCGGACAGGGGGATATCAGCCCCAGCATTTT.

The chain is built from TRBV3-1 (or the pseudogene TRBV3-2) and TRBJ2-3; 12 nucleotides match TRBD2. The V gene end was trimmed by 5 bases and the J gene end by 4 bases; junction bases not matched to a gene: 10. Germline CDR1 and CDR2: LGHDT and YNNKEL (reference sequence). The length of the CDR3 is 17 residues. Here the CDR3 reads CASSKRLAGELADTQYF. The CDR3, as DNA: TGTGCCAGCAGCAAAAGACTAGCGGGGGAACTGGCAGATACGCAGTATTTT.